A selection of T cell receptor beta chains follows, all from one sample in a study of cytomegalovirus exposure and HLA in healthy donors. The data were produced by immunoSEQ multiplex PCR, yet TCRdb's version contains in-frame clones alone and is incomplete. The data show 150,000 to 200,000 clones, more than 9.5% seen once. Sequencing was done on a sample of PBMCs. The receptors originated from a man aged 45-65 years in good health and CMV-seropositive. The CDR3 runs from the conserved cysteine through the conserved F or W. Each record gives: V gene, CDR3 length, clone size, D gene, J gene, CDR3 DNA, CDR3 protein. D genes are given only for firm matches. Rows give clone size only sometimes, using once, few, many, or a class for an expanded clone.

V: TRBV4-3; length: 18; size: .; D: .; J: TRBJ1-1; DNA: TGCGCCAGCAGCCAAGATCTGATGGTTGGACAGATGAACACTGAAGCTTTCTTT; CDR3: CASSQDLMVGQMNTEAFF
V: TRBV18; length: 14; size: .; D: TRBD1; J: TRBJ1-1; DNA: TGTGCCAGCTCACCCCCTCATGGACAGGCTGAAGCTTTCTTT; CDR3: CASSPPHGQAEAFF
V: TRBV7-9; length: 14; size: .; D: .; J: TRBJ2-5; DNA: TGTGCCAGTAGCAGTAGCGGAACCCAAGAGACCCAGTACTTC; CDR3: CASSSSGTQETQYF
V: TRBV5-1; length: 15; size: .; D: .; J: TRBJ2-5; DNA: TGCGCCAGCAGCTTGGCCTCGGCGGAGCAAGAGACCCAGTACTTC; CDR3: CASSLASAEQETQYF
V: TRBV11-3; length: 13; size: .; D: TRBD1; J: TRBJ2-7; DNA: TGTGCCACTAGGACAGGGGGCGGATACGAGCAGTACTTC; CDR3: CATRTGGGYEQYF
V: TRBV29-1; length: 17; size: few; D: .; J: TRBJ1-1; DNA: TGCAGCGTTTTTAAGGCGAGGACCTTAGGGGTGAACACTGAAGCTTTCTTT; CDR3: CSVFKARTLGVNTEAFF
V: TRBV7-2; length: 13; size: .; D: TRBD1; J: TRBJ2-5; DNA: TGTGCCAGCAGCTCGACAGGGACCGAGACCCAGTACTTC; CDR3: CASSSTGTETQYF
V: TRBV5-4; length: 14; size: few; D: .; J: TRBJ1-2; DNA: TGTGCCAGCAGCTCCGAGGGAGGGGGCTATGGCTACACCTTC; CDR3: CASSSEGGGYGYTF
V: TRBV27; length: 12; size: .; D: .; J: TRBJ2-5; DNA: TGTGCCAGCAGAACAGCCTCAGAGACCCAGTACTTC; CDR3: CASRTASETQYF
V: TRBV7-2; length: 15; size: .; D: .; J: TRBJ2-3; DNA: TGTGCCAGCAGCTTAGGGGCCGTCGGCACAGATACGCAGTATTTT; CDR3: CASSLGAVGTDTQYF
V: TRBV7-2; length: 13; size: few; D: .; J: TRBJ1-5; DNA: TGTGCCAGCAGCTTAGTAGTGAATCAGCCCCAGCATTTT; CDR3: CASSLVVNQPQHF
V: TRBV5-1; length: 15; size: .; D: .; J: TRBJ1-1; DNA: TGCGCCAGCAGCCAGGACGGGGGGCGACCCACTGAAGCTTTCTTT; CDR3: CASSQDGGRPTEAFF
V: TRBV11-3; length: 14; size: .; D: .; J: TRBJ2-1; DNA: TGTGCCAGCAGCTTCCCGGGATTCTACAATGAGCAGTTCTTC; CDR3: CASSFPGFYNEQFF
V: TRBV4-3; length: 16; size: few; D: TRBD1; J: TRBJ1-2; DNA: TGCGCCAGCAGCCAAGATCGCACAGGGGGCGGCTATGGCTACACCTTC; CDR3: CASSQDRTGGGYGYTF
V: TRBV25-1; length: 13; size: few; D: .; J: TRBJ1-1; DNA: TGTGCCAGCAGTGAATCGCGACGGGGGGGAGCTTTCTTT; CDR3: CASSESRRGGAFF
V: TRBV2; length: 16; size: .; D: .; J: TRBJ1-2; DNA: TGTGCCAGCAGTGAAAATAGGGCGGGTTTTAACTATGGCTACACCTTC; CDR3: CASSENRAGFNYGYTF
V: TRBV2; length: 17; size: many; D: TRBD1; J: TRBJ1-1; DNA: TGTGCCAGCAGTGTGGGGGACAGGGGACCCTCGAACACTGAAGCTTTCTTT; CDR3: CASSVGDRGPSNTEAFF
V: TRBV19; length: 14; size: .; D: TRBD1; J: TRBJ1-2; DNA: TGTGCCAGTAGTATACAGGGGGTGAACTATGGCTACACCTTC; CDR3: CASSIQGVNYGYTF
V: TRBV5-4; length: 14; size: .; D: TRBD1; J: TRBJ1-6; DNA: TGTGCCAGCAGTTCGGGACAGGGGTATTCACCCCTCCACTTT; CDR3: CASSSGQGYSPLHF
V: TRBV5-6; length: 12; size: few; D: .; J: TRBJ1-1; DNA: TGTGCCAGCAGAATCTTGAACACTGAAGCTTTCTTT; CDR3: CASRILNTEAFF
V: TRBV25-1; length: 14; size: few; D: TRBD2; J: TRBJ2-1; DNA: TGTGCCCCCTTTAGCGGGGAGTCCTACAATGAGCAGTTCTTC; CDR3: CAPFSGESYNEQFF